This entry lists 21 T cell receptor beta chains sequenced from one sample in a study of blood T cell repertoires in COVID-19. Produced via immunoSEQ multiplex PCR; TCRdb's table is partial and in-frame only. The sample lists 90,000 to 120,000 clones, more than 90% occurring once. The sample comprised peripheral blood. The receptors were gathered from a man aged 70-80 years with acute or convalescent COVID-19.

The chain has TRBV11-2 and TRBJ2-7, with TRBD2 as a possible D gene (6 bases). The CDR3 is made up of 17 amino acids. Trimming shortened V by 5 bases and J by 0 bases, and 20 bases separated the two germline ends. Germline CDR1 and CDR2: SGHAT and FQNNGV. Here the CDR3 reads CASSPQPRELPSYEQYF. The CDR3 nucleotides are TGTGCCAGCAGCCCCCAGCCCCGGGAGCTCCCCTCCTACGAGCAGTACTTC.

In DNA form, the CDR3 reads TGCGCCAGCAGCCCCGGGACAGGGGGCTGGGATACGCAGTATTTT. It translates to CASSPGTGGWDTQYF. The chain links TRBV4-3 to TRBJ2-3; 12 bases match TRBD1. The ends lost 4 bases at V and 6 bases at J; junction bases unmatched: 5. Germline V gene data show CDR1 as LGHNA and CDR2 as YSLEER. This CDR3 is 15 amino acids long.

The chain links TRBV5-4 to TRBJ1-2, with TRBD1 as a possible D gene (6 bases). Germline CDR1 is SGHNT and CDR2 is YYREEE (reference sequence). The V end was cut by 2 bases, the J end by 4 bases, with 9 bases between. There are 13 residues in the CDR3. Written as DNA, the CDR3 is TGTGCCAGCAGCTTCGGGGGGGCCTATGGCTACACCTTC. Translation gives CASSFGGAYGYTF.

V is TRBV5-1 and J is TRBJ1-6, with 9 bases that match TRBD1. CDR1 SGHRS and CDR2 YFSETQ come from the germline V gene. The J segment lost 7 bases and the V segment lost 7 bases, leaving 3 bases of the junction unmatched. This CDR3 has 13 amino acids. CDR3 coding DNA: TGCGCCAGCCAACAGGGGGCGAATTCACCCCTCCACTTT. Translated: CASQQGANSPLHF.

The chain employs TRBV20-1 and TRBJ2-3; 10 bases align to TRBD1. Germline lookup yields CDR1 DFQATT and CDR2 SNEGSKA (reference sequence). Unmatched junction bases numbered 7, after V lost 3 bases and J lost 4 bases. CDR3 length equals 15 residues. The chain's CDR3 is CSASKGQGWADTQYF. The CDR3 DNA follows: TGCAGTGCTAGTAAGGGACAGGGGTGGGCAGATACGCAGTATTTT.

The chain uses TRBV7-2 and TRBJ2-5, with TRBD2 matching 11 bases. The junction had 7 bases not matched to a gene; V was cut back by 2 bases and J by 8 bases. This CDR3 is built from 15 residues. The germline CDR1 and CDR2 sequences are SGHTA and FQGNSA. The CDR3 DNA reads TGTGCCAGCAGCTTAAGATTAGCGGGAGGGCTCACCCAGTACTTC. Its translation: CASSLRLAGGLTQYF.

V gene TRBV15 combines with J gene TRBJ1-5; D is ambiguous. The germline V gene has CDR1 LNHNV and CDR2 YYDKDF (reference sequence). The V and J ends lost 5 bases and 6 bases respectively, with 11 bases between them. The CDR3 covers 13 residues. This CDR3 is CATSAYGSQPQHF. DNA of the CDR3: TGTGCCACCAGCGCTTACGGGAGTCAGCCCCAGCATTTT.

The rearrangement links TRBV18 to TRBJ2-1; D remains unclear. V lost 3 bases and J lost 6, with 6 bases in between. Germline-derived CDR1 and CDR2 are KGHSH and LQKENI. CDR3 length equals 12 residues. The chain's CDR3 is CASSPVGNEQFF. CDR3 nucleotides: TGTGCCAGCTCACCCGTCGGCAATGAGCAGTTCTTC.

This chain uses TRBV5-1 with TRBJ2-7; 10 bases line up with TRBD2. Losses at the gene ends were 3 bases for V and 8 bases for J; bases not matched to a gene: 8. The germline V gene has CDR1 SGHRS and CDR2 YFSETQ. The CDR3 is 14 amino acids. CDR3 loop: CASSSGTSAFKQYF. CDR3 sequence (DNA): TGCGCCAGCAGCTCCGGGACTAGCGCTTTTAAGCAGTACTTC. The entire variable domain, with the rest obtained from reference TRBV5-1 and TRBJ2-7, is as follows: KAGVTQTPRYLIKTRGQQVTLSCSPISGHRSVSWYQQTPGQGLQFLFEYFSETQRNKGNFPGRFSGRQFSNSRSEMNVSTLELGDSALYLCASSSGTSAFKQYFGPGTRLTVT.

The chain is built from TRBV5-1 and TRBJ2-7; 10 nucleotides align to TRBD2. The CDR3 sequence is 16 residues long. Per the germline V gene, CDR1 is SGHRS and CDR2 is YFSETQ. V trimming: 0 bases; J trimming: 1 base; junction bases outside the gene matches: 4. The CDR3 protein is CASSLALGLASYEQYF. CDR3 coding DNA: TGCGCCAGCAGCTTGGCCCTGGGACTAGCGTCCTACGAGCAGTACTTC.

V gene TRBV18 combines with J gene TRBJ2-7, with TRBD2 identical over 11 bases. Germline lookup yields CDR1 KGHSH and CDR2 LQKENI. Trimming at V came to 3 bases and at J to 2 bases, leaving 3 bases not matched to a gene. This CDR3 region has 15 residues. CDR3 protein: CASSPGTSGAYEQYF. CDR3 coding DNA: TGTGCCAGCTCACCGGGGACTAGCGGAGCCTACGAGCAGTACTTC.

The CDR3 DNA reads as TGTGCCAGCAGCCCCCCGGGGGGATGGACCCAGTACTTC. It yields the protein CASSPPGGWTQYF. The chain combines TRBV11-3 with TRBJ2-5, with TRBD2 matching 7 bases. The J segment lost 7 bases and the V segment lost 5 bases, leaving 7 bases of the junction unmatched. The CDR3 loop spans 13 amino acids. Per the germline V gene, CDR1 is SGHNT and CDR2 is YENEEA.

The CDR3 region is CASSSYGELFF. CDR3 bases: TGTGCCAGCAGTTCGTACGGGGAGCTGTTTTTT. The chain is built from TRBV6-5 and TRBJ2-2, with D uncertain. The V and J ends lost 4 bases and 7 bases respectively, with 4 bases between them. The CDR3 extends over 11 amino acids. Per germline, CDR1 MNHEY and CDR2 SVGAGI.

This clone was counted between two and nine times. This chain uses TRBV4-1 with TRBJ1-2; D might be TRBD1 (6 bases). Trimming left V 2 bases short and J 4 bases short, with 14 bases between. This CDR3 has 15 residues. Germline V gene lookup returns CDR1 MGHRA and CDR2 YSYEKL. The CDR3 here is CASSQYSGAPYGYTF. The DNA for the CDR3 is TGCGCCAGCAGCCAATACTCAGGGGCCCCCTATGGCTACACCTTC.

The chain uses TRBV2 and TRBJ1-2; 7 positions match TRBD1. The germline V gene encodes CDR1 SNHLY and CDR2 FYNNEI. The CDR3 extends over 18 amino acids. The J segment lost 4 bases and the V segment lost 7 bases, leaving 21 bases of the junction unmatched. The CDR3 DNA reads TGTGCCAGCACAGGGGGGTACCGGGACAGAGGTCTTGCCTATGGCTACACCTTC. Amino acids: CASTGGYRDRGLAYGYTF.

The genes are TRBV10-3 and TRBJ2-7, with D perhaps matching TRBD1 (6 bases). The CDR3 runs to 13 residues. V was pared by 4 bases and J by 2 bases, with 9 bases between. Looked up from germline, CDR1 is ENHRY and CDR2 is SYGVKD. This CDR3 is CAISGQGPYEQYF. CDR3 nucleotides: TGTGCCATCAGTGGGCAGGGGCCCTACGAGCAGTACTTC.

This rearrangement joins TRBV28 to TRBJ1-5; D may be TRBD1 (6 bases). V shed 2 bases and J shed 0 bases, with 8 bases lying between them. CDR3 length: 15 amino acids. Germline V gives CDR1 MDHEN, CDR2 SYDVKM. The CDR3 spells CASSLTGISNQPQHF. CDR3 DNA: TGTGCCAGCAGTTTAACAGGGATTAGCAATCAGCCCCAGCATTTT.

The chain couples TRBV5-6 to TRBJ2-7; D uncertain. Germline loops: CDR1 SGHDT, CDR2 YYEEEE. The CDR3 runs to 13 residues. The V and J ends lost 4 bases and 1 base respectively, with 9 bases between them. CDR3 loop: CASSPLESYEQYF. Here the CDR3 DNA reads TGTGCCAGCAGCCCCCTAGAGTCCTACGAGCAGTACTTC.

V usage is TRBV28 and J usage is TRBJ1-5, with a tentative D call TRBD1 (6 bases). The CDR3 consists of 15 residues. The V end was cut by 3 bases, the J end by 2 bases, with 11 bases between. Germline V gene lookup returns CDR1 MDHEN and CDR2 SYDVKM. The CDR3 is CASSFPRQGNQPQHF. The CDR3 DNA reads TGTGCCAGCAGTTTTCCAAGACAGGGCAATCAGCCCCAGCATTTT.

CDR3 amino acids: CASRGSGETQYF. The CDR3 coding sequence is TGTGCCAGTAGAGGGTCTGGAGAGACCCAGTACTTC. This chain connects TRBV6-5 to TRBJ2-5; D might be TRBD2 (5 bases). The CDR3 runs to 12 residues. Germline V lookup: CDR1 MNHEY, CDR2 SVGAGI. V was trimmed by 9 bases and J by 4 bases, leaving 12 bases between them.

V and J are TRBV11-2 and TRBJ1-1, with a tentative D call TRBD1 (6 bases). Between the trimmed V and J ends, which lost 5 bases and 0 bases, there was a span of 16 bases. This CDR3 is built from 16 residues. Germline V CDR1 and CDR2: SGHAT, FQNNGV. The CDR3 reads CASSPRTAIMNTEAFF. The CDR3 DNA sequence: TGTGCCAGCAGCCCCCGGACAGCTATTATGAACACTGAAGCTTTCTTT.